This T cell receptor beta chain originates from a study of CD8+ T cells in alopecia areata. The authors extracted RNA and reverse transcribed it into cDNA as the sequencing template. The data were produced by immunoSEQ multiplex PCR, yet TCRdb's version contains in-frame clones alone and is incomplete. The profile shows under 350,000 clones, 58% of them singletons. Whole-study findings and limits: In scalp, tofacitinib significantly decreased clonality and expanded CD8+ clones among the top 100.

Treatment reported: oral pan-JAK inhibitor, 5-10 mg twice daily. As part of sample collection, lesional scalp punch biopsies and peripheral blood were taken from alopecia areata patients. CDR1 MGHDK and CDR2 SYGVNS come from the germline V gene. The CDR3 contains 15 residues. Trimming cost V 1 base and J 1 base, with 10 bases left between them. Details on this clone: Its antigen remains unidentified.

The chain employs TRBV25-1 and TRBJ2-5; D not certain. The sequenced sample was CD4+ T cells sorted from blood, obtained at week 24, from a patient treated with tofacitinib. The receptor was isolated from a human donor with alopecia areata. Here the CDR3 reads CASSESRGFQETQYF. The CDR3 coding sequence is TGTGCCAGCAGTGAATCGCGCGGATTCCAAGAGACCCAGTACTTC.